This T cell receptor beta chain comes out of a study of T cell responses to AZD1222 COVID-19 vaccine. Note on this clone: The antigen is not known.

Study conclusions and caveats: None of the repertoires were sampled until the peak T cell response had passed.

Profiling relied on immunoSEQ multiplex PCR, and the TCRdb table lists in-frame clones only, not all of them. The repertoire holds about 130,000 clones, with roughly 90% as singletons. Germline CDR1 reads SQVTM; CDR2 reads ANQGSEA. The CDR3 contains 15 residues. The V segment lost 6 bases and the J segment 2 bases; nucleotides outside the gene matches: 11. This receptor was obtained from an adult who received the AZD1222 COVID-19 vaccine. The source material was peripheral blood, sampled 28 days after the second AZD1222 dose. The chain couples TRBV29-1 to TRBJ2-3; 7 nucleotides agree with TRBD2. The CDR3 DNA is TGCAGCGTCATGGGGTACAGCGGGGCCACAGATACGCAGTATTTT. Translated, it gives CSVMGYSGATDTQYF.